This TCR beta chain derives from a study of shared clonotypes between healthy human individuals. CDR3 length equals 16 residues. V was pared by 6 bases and J by 1 base, with 8 bases of the junction left unmatched. From germline, CDR1 is MGHDK and CDR2 SYGVNS. Only CD45RO-negative cells positively selected for CCR7 counted as naive CD8 cells, so terminally differentiated effector memory CD45RA+ cells were excluded. Donation came from healthy HIV-negative adults that had no recent acute infections or vaccinations. When replicate PCRs were run on sorted subsets, they used around 200 ng DNA, about 30,000 T cell genomes. Generated by immunoSEQ multiplex PCR, the TCRdb table keeps only in-frame clones and is missing some. The sample lists some 2,000,000 clones, about 95% seen once, with 0.85% to 1.3% in the top ten.

The clonotype was recovered from a man between 18 and 29 years old in good health. The chain links TRBV25-1 to TRBJ2-7; the match to TRBD2 covers 11 bases. Sequenced material: naive CD8+ T cells sorted from blood. The CDR3 DNA follows: TGTGCCAGCAGCTTAGCGGGAGGGCCCCTTTCCTACGAGCAGTACTTC. Its translation: CASSLAGGPLSYEQYF.